These T cell receptor beta chains were read from a single sample in a study of cytotoxic CD8 clonotypes in ibrutinib-treated CLL. The protocol was immunoSEQ multiplex PCR, while the TCRdb copy is restricted to in-frame clones and leaves out a portion. The sample includes about 160,000 clones, roughly 84% of them seen just once. The sample consisted of PBMCs, taken at disease progression, from a patient treated with ibrutinib. The source is a human donor with chronic lymphocytic leukemia. Both conserved end residues are part of each CDR3. The D gene is left open where the match is weak. The size entry is marked missing in some rows and otherwise reads once, few, many or a size class.

D gene	CDR3 length	V gene	clone size	J gene	CDR3 protein	CDR3 DNA
NA	15	TRBV19	NA	TRBJ1-5	CASSTPGRENQPQHF	TGTGCCAGTAGTACGCCGGGCCGTGAAAATCAGCCCCAGCATTTT
NA	16	TRBV5-1	NA	TRBJ1-2	CASSFRAETNLYGYTF	TGCGCCAGCAGCTTTCGGGCGGAAACCAATTTATATGGCTACACCTTC
NA	12	TRBV21-1	NA	TRBJ1-1	CASSSGDTEAFF	TGTGCCAGCAGTTCAGGGGACACTGAAGCTTTCTTT
TRBD2	15	TRBV7-6	NA	TRBJ2-5	CASSLNRGSSETQYF	TGTGCCAGCAGCTTAAATCGCGGGAGCTCCGAGACCCAGTACTTC
TRBD2	15	TRBV6-1	NA	TRBJ2-1	CASSSGRAPYNEQFF	TGTGCCAGTTCTAGCGGGAGGGCCCCCTACAATGAGCAGTTCTTC
TRBD1	15	TRBV6-5	NA	TRBJ1-1	CASSYFGQGGTEAFF	TGTGCCAGCAGTTACTTCGGACAGGGTGGAACTGAAGCTTTCTTT
TRBD1	15	TRBV18	NA	TRBJ1-1	CASSPETGSLGTAFF	TGTGCCAGCTCACCTGAGACAGGGTCGTTAGGTACGGCTTTCTTT
NA	15	TRBV5-1	NA	TRBJ1-5	CATLRGWGSNQPQHF	TGCGCCACACTACGGGGGTGGGGAAGCAATCAGCCCCAGCATTTT
NA	18	TRBV5-1	NA	TRBJ2-2	CASSLAAGRGGNTGELFF	TGCGCCAGCAGCTTGGCCGCCGGCAGGGGCGGGAACACCGGGGAGCTGTTTTTT
NA	14	TRBV28	NA	TRBJ1-1	CASSFGQPNTEAFF	TGTGCCAGCAGTTTCGGCCAGCCGAACACTGAAGCTTTCTTT
TRBD2	16	TRBV9	NA	TRBJ2-1	CASSPGLAGLFYEQFF	TGTGCCAGCAGCCCGGGACTAGCGGGATTATTCTATGAGCAGTTCTTC
TRBD2	15	TRBV19	NA	TRBJ2-1	CASRLRLAAYNEQFF	TGTGCCAGTAGACTCCGACTAGCGGCCTACAATGAGCAGTTCTTC
TRBD2	19	TRBV4-3	NA	TRBJ2-2	CASSQPTSGRSTNTGELFF	TGCGCCAGCAGCCAACCGACTAGCGGGAGGTCGACGAACACCGGGGAGCTGTTTTTT
TRBD1	14	TRBV28	few	TRBJ2-7	CASSSTGGNYEQYF	TGTGCCAGCAGTTCAACAGGGGGAAACTACGAGCAGTACTTC
NA	14	TRBV1	NA	TRBJ2-3	CTSSQEITADTQYF	TGCACCAGCAGCCAAGAGATCACAGCTGATACGCAGTATTTT
TRBD2	17	TRBV11-2	NA	TRBJ2-7	CASQSWTSGRLRYEQYF	TGTGCCAGCCAAAGTTGGACTAGCGGGAGGTTGCGCTACGAGCAGTACTTC
NA	17	TRBV4-2	once	TRBJ1-3	CASAGPGGQSSGNTIYF	TGTGCCAGCGCAGGACCGGGAGGACAGTCCTCTGGAAACACCATATATTTT
NA	12	TRBV27	NA	TRBJ1-2	CASRGMDYGYTF	TGTGCCAGCAGGGGTATGGACTATGGCTACACCTTC
NA	14	TRBV7-2	NA	TRBJ2-1	CASSLSPAVREQFF	TGTGCCAGCAGCTTAAGTCCGGCAGTTCGGGAGCAGTTCTTC
TRBD2	19	TRBV7-3	NA	TRBJ2-2	CASSLILTSGRANTGELFF	TGTGCCAGCAGCTTAATTCTTACTAGCGGGAGGGCAAACACCGGGGAGCTGTTTTTT
TRBD2	16	TRBV7-8	NA	TRBJ2-1	CASSFPTSGRSAEQFF	TGTGCCAGCAGCTTTCCGACTAGCGGGAGATCGGCTGAGCAGTTCTTC
NA	13	TRBV7-2	NA	TRBJ2-5	CASSRQYRETQYF	TGTGCCAGCAGCCGACAGTATCGAGAGACCCAGTACTTC
TRBD1	16	TRBV6-5	NA	TRBJ2-7	CASSYTPGQGAYEQYF	TGTGCCAGCAGTTACACCCCGGGACAGGGGGCATACGAGCAGTACTTC
NA	16	TRBV5-6	NA	TRBJ1-1	CASSWTEGVLNTEAFF	TGTGCCAGCAGCTGGACAGAAGGGGTACTGAACACTGAAGCTTTCTTT
NA	17	TRBV2	NA	TRBJ1-3	CASSEGGLPSSGNTIYF	TGTGCCAGCAGTGAAGGAGGGCTGCCGAGCTCTGGAAACACCATATATTTT
NA	11	TRBV11-2	NA	TRBJ1-4	CASSLGEKLFF	TGTGCCAGCAGCTTGGGTGAAAAACTGTTTTTT
TRBD1	15	TRBV19	NA	TRBJ2-7	CASRSTGERAYEQYF	TGTGCCAGTAGATCGACAGGGGAGAGAGCCTACGAGCAGTACTTC
NA	16	TRBV4-1	many	TRBJ1-3	CASSQERGNSGNTIYF	TGCGCCAGCAGCCAGGAGAGGGGCAACTCTGGAAACACCATATATTTT
NA	14	TRBV6-5	NA	TRBJ1-1	CASSYQDGDTEAFF	TGTGCCAGCAGTTACCAGGACGGCGATACTGAAGCTTTCTTT
NA	14	TRBV27	NA	TRBJ1-2	CASSLRQATYGYTF	TGTGCCAGCAGTTTACGGCAGGCTACCTATGGCTACACCTTC
NA	14	TRBV15	NA	TRBJ1-1	CATSREVVRTEAFF	TGTGCCACCAGCAGAGAGGTCGTGCGAACTGAAGCTTTCTTT
TRBD1	13	TRBV2	NA	TRBJ1-1	CARDRGTNTEAFF	TGTGCCAGGGACAGGGGGACGAACACTGAAGCTTTCTTT
NA	14	TRBV9	NA	TRBJ2-3	CASSSGMHTDTQYF	TGTGCCAGCAGCTCAGGGATGCACACAGATACGCAGTATTTT
NA	13	TRBV27	NA	TRBJ1-5	CATSVRGNQPQHF	TGTGCCACCTCAGTACGGGGCAATCAGCCCCAGCATTTT
NA	15	TRBV15	NA	TRBJ2-3	CATSRDPLDTDTQYF	TGTGCCACCAGCAGAGACCCACTCGACACAGATACGCAGTATTTT